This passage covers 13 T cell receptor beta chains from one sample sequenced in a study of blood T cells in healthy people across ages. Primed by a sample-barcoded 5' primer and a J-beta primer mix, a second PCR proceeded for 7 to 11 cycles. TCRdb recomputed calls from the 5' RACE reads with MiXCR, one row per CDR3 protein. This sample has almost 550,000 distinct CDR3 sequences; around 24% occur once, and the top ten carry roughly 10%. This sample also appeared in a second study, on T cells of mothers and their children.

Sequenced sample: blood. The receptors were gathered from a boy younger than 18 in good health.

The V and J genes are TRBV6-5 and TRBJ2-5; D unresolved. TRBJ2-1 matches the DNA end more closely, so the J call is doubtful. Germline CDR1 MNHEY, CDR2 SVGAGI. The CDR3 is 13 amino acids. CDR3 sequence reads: CASKMTRGNEQFF. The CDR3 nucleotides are TGTGCCAGCAAGATGACCCGCGGAAATGAGCAGTTCTTC.

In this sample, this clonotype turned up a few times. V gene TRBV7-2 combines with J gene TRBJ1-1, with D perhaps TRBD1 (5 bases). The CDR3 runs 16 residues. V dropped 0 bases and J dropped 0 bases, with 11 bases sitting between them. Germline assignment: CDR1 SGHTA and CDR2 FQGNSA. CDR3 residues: CASSLAGGFMNTEAFF. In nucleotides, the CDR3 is TGTGCCAGCAGCTTAGCTGGGGGTTTTATGAACACTGAAGCTTTCTTT.

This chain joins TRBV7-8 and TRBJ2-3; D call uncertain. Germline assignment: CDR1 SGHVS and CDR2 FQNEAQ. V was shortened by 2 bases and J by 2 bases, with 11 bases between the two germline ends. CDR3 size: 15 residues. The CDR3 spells CASSLLAIYTDTQYF. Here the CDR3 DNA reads TGTGCCAGCAGCTTACTGGCTATCTACACAGATACGCAGTATTTT.

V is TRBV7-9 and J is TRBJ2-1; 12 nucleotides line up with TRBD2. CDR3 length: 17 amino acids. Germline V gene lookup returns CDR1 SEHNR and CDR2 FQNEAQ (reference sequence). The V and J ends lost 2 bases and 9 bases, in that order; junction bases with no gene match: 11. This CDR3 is CASSLMTSGSEEGEQFF. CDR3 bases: TGTGCCAGCAGCTTAATGACTAGCGGGAGTGAGGAGGGTGAGCAGTTCTTC.

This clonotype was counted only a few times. CDR3 amino acids: CASSSSSVTDTQYF. The CDR3 nucleotides read TGTGCCAGCAGCTCTAGCTCCGTCACAGATACGCAGTATTTT. The rearrangement uses TRBV7-3 and TRBJ2-3; TRBD2 might be the D (5 bases). This CDR3 region has 14 residues. V gave up 4 bases and J gave up 2 bases, with 10 bases separating them. Germline CDR1 reads SGHTA; CDR2 reads FQGTGA.

CDR3 in amino acids: CASSQTNYGYTF. CDR3 DNA: TGTGCCAGCAGTCAGACTAACTATGGCTACACCTTC. The chain carries TRBV12-3 or TRBV12-4 and TRBJ1-2; D gene ambiguous. The CDR3 runs to 12 residues. V gave up 5 bases and J gave up 0 bases, with 4 bases separating them.

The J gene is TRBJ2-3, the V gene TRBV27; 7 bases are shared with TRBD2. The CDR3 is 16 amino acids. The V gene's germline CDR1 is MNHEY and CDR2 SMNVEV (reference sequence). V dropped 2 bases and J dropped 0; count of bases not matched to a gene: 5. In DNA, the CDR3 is TGTGCCAGCAGTTTAGCTCCTAGCGGTAGCACAGATACGCAGTATTTT. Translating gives CASSLAPSGSTDTQYF.

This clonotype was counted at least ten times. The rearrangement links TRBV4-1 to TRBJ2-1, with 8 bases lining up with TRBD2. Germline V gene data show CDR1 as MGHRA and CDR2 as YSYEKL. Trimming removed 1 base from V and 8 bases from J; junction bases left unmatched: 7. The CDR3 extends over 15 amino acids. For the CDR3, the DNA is TGCGCCAGCAGCCAAGGAATAGGGCGGGGGGATGAGCAGTTCTTC. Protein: CASSQGIGRGDEQFF.

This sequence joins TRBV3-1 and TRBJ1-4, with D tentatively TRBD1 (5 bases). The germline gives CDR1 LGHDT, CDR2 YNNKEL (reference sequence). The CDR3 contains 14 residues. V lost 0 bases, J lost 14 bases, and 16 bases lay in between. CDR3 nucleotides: TGTGCCAGCAGCCAAGATAGTACAGGCCGAGCGCTGTTTTTT. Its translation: CASSQDSTGRALFF.

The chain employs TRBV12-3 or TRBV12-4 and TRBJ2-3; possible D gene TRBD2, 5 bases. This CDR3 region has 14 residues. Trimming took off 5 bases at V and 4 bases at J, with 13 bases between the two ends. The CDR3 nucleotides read TGTGCCAGCAGTATGAGGGAGTTCCCAGATACGCAGTATTTT. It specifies CASSMREFPDTQYF.

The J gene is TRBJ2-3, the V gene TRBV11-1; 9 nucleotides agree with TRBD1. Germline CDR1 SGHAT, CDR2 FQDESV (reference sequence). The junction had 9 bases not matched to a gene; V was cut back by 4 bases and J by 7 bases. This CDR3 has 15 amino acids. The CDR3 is CASSSRQGEGYTQYF. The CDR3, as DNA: TGTGCCAGCAGCTCCCGACAGGGGGAGGGGTATACGCAGTATTTT.

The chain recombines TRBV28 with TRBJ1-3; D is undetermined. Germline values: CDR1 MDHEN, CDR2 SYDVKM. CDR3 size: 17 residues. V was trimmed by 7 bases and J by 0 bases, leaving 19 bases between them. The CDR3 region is CASNNHVGGNSGNTIYF. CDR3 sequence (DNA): TGTGCCAGCAACAATCACGTAGGCGGAAACTCTGGAAACACCATATATTTT.

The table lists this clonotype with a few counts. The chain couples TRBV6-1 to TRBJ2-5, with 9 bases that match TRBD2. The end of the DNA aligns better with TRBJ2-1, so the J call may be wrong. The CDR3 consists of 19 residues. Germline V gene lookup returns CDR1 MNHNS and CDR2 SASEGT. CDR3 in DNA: TGTGCCAGCAGTGAAGCGCGGCGGGGGGGCCTCTTGGTGTACAATGAGCAGTTCTTC. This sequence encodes CASSEARRGGLLVYNEQFF.